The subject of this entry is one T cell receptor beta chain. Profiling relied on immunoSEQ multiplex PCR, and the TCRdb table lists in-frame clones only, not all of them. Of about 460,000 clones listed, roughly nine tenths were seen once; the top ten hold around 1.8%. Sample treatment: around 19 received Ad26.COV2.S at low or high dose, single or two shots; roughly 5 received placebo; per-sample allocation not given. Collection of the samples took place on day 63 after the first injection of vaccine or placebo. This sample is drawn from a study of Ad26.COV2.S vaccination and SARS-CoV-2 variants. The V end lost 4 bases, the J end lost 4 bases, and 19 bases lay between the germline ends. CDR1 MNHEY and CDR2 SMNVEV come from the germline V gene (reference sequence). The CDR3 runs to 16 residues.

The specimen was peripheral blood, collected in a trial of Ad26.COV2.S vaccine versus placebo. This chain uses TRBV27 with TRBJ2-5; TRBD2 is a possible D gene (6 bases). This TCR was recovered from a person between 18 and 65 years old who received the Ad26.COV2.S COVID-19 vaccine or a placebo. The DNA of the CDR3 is TGTGCCAGCAGTTCATACGATTTCGGGAGCGTAGAGACCCAGTACTTC. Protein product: CASSSYDFGSVETQYF.